A single sample gave rise to the 22 T cell receptor beta chains below, sequenced in a study of shared clonotypes between healthy human individuals (dated by TCRdb to 2018 to 2020). The library was generated by the immunoSEQ multiplex PCR assay. TCRdb mirrors the immuneACCESS table, restricted to in-frame sequences. Some clones are absent from its copies; in checked studies, under half trace to an unresolved V gene, and the reason for the others is unknown. Recorded for this sample are over a million clones; about 98.5% of them occurred a single time. The ten most abundant clones make up 0.3% to 0.45% of the sample. Sequenced sample: naive CD4+ T cells sorted from blood. The sample's cell subset or site label is to be understood as: CD45RA+ positively selected. These receptor sequences come from a man younger than 45 in good health.

The chain combines TRBV30 with TRBJ2-3; a weak D match, TRBD2 (5 bases). V was pared by 0 bases and J by 2 bases, with 9 bases between. The CDR3 runs to 14 residues. CDR1 is GTSNPN and CDR2 is SVGIG in the germline V gene (reference sequence). The DNA of the CDR3 is TGTGCCTGGAGTGTAAGGAGGACCACAGATACGCAGTATTTT. Protein: CAWSVRRTTDTQYF.

The chain employs TRBV19 and TRBJ1-2; unclear D gene. Looked up from germline, CDR1 is LNHDA and CDR2 is SQIVND (reference sequence). V lost 2 bases, J lost 4 bases, and 11 bases lay in between. The CDR3 consists of 14 residues. The CDR3 here is CASSISLRSYGYTF. In DNA, the CDR3 is TGTGCCAGTAGTATATCACTACGGAGCTATGGCTACACCTTC.

This clone was counted once. The chain links TRBV18 to TRBJ2-1; tentative D call: TRBD1 (5 bases). V gave up 8 bases and J gave up 4 bases, with 15 bases separating them. Germline loops: CDR1 KGHSH, CDR2 LQKENI. The CDR3 is 14 amino acids. The CDR3 DNA follows: TGTGCCAGCCGGACCACAGGAAATTACAATGAGCAGTTCTTC. Translating it yields CASRTTGNYNEQFF.

The chain employs TRBV5-4 and TRBJ2-2, with 7 positions matching TRBD1. The CDR3 loop spans 16 amino acids. CDR1 is SGHNT, CDR2 YYREEE, per germline (reference sequence). V shed 4 bases, J shed 1 base, and the junction held 7 bases outside the gene matches. The CDR3 loop reads CASSEGQSRNTGELFF. CDR3 in DNA: TGTGCCAGCAGCGAGGGACAGTCAAGGAACACCGGGGAGCTGTTTTTT.

The chain links TRBV5-5 to TRBJ2-7, with a weak D call TRBD1 (5 bases). CDR1 and CDR2 (germline): SGHKS, YYEKEE (reference sequence). Trimming removed 4 bases at V and 3 bases at J, with 11 bases between. This CDR3 is built from 13 residues. The CDR3 loop reads CASSLDKNYEQYF. The CDR3, as DNA: TGTGCCAGCAGCCTGGACAAAAACTACGAGCAGTACTTC.

V is TRBV6-1 and J is TRBJ1-2, with a tentative D call TRBD1 (6 bases). Germline CDR1 reads MNHNS; CDR2 reads SASEGT. The CDR3 has 14 residues. Trimming removed 2 bases at V and 4 bases at J, with 11 bases between. CDR3 nucleotide sequence: TGTGCCAGCAGTGAAATAGGACAGATCTATGGCTACACCTTC. This translates into CASSEIGQIYGYTF.

The genes are TRBV5-4 and TRBJ2-1; 7 bases align to TRBD2. CDR1 and CDR2 (germline): SGHNT, YYREEE (reference sequence). V shed 1 base, J shed 4 bases, and the junction held 14 bases outside the gene matches. This CDR3 has 18 residues. The CDR3 protein is CASSLSASLAAAYNEQFF. In DNA, the CDR3 is TGTGCCAGCAGCTTGTCCGCGTCTCTAGCGGCAGCTTACAATGAGCAGTTCTTC.

The V gene is TRBV5-1, the J gene TRBJ1-4; D perhaps matches TRBD1 (5 bases). Looked up from germline, CDR1 is SGHRS and CDR2 is YFSETQ. The CDR3 is made up of 14 amino acids. V lost 2 bases to trimming and J lost 3 bases, with 8 bases between them. The CDR3, as DNA: TGCGCCAGCAGCTTTGGGGCGCCTAATGAAAAACTGTTTTTT. Translation gives CASSFGAPNEKLFF.

The chain employs TRBV18 and TRBJ2-7; the match to TRBD1 covers 7 bases. V lost 1 base, J lost 7 bases, and 4 bases stayed unmatched. The CDR3 loop spans 13 amino acids. Germline values: CDR1 KGHSH, CDR2 LQKENI. The CDR3 is CASSPQQGREQYF. In DNA, the CDR3 is TGTGCCAGCTCACCACAACAGGGGAGAGAGCAGTACTTC.

CDR3 region: CASSIYNEQFF. CDR3 coding DNA: TGCGCCAGCAGCATCTACAATGAGCAGTTCTTC. The J gene is TRBJ2-1, the V gene TRBV23-1, with unresolved D. TRBV23-1 is flagged as an ORF with uncertain function. The CDR3 spans 11 residues. Trimming removed 6 bases at V and 3 bases at J, with 3 bases between.

V and J are TRBV28 and TRBJ2-7, with 7 positions matching TRBD2. The CDR3 has 12 residues. Germline-derived CDR1 and CDR2 are MDHEN and SYDVKM. V trimming: 6 bases; J trimming: 12 bases; junction bases outside the gene matches: 11. Here the CDR3 DNA reads TGTGCCAGCAGAGTTTGGGGAGGGCAGTGGTACTTC. The encoded protein is CASRVWGGQWYF.

J is TRBJ2-7 and V is TRBV9, with TRBD1 identical over 8 bases. This CDR3 region has 15 residues. Germline trimming cut 2 bases from V and 3 bases from J; bases unmatched to any gene: 7. Germline CDR1 and CDR2: SGDLS and YYNGEE. The CDR3 here is CASSVGGQVLYEQYF. The DNA of the CDR3 is TGTGCCAGCAGCGTCGGGGGACAGGTCCTCTACGAGCAGTACTTC.

The V call is TRBV7-9, the J call TRBJ1-5; D is undetermined. V was clipped by 5 bases and J by 0 bases, with 11 bases between them. The CDR3 runs 15 residues. From germline, CDR1 is SEHNR and CDR2 FQNEAQ (reference sequence). The CDR3 nucleotides are TGTGCCAGCAGCGCTGTCGGGAGTAGCAATCAGCCCCAGCATTTT. Translating it yields CASSAVGSSNQPQHF.

The chain links TRBV19 to TRBJ1-2, with D possibly TRBD1 on 6 matching bases. The CDR3 loop spans 14 amino acids. Looked up from germline, CDR1 is LNHDA and CDR2 is SQIVND (reference sequence). Between the trimmed V and J ends, which lost 7 bases and 8 bases, there was a span of 20 bases. CDR3 in DNA: TGTGCCAGTACCCTATATGGGGGGGCGGAAGGCTACACCTTC. Translated: CASTLYGGAEGYTF.

The chain is built from TRBV5-8 and TRBJ2-1; perhaps TRBD1 as D (6 bases). CDR3 length: 14 amino acids. V was pared by 7 bases and J by 9 bases, with 20 bases between. Germline CDR1 and CDR2: SGHTS and YDEGEE. The CDR3 sequence: CASVKQGIRVEQFF. Here the CDR3 DNA reads TGTGCCAGCGTAAAACAGGGTATTCGTGTTGAGCAGTTCTTC.

The rearrangement links TRBV5-1 to TRBJ2-1; 14 bases are a match to TRBD2. The CDR3 runs 17 residues. The J segment lost 0 bases and the V segment lost 4 bases, leaving 3 bases of the junction unmatched. Germline V gene lookup returns CDR1 SGHRS and CDR2 YFSETQ. The CDR3 DNA sequence: TGCGCCAGCAGCACGGGGACTAGCGGGGGCTCCTACAATGAGCAGTTCTTC. This encodes CASSTGTSGGSYNEQFF. The full variable domain, in which reference TRBV5-1 and TRBJ2-1 provide the parts outside the CDR3, is KAGVTQTPRYLIKTRGQQVTLSCSPISGHRSVSWYQQTPGQGLQFLFEYFSETQRNKGNFPGRFSGRQFSNSRSEMNVSTLELGDSALYLCASSTGTSGGSYNEQFFGPGTRLTVL.

V gene TRBV5-1 combines with J gene TRBJ1-4, with D unclear. With 8 bases removed from V and 8 bases from J, the gap between germline ends came to 7 bases. CDR1 is SGHRS, CDR2 YFSETQ, per germline. This CDR3 has 10 residues. Here the CDR3 DNA reads TGCGCCAGGAAGACAGAAAAACTGTTTTTT. Translation: CARKTEKLFF.

About this clone: The junction does not match germline at one end; this may be a read error. This chain uses TRBV11-2 with TRBJ2-7; no definite D call. CDR3 length: 11 amino acids. The germline CDR1 and CDR2 sequences are SGHAT and FQNNGV. In DNA, the CDR3 is TGTGCCAGCAGCCCCTCCCACGAGCAGTACTTC. Residues: CASSPSHEQYF.

CDR3 amino acids: CASSPTPPGAKNIQYF. The CDR3 DNA follows: TGTGCCAGCTCACCTACTCCCCCAGGGGCCAAAAACATTCAGTACTTC. The J gene is TRBJ2-4, the V gene TRBV18; possible D gene TRBD1, 5 bases. V lost 3 bases and J 1 base, leaving 13 bases between the germline ends. The CDR3 is 16 residues long. CDR1 and CDR2 (germline): KGHSH, LQKENI.

V is TRBV2 and J is TRBJ2-1, with a weak D call TRBD2 (6 bases). V lost 8 bases and J lost 0, with 14 bases in between. The CDR3 has 15 amino acids. Germline assignment: CDR1 SNHLY and CDR2 FYNNEI. CDR3 nucleotide sequence: TGTGCCAGCGAGGGGCGGGGTGGCTCCTACAATGAGCAGTTCTTC. Protein product: CASEGRGGSYNEQFF.

This sequence joins TRBV9 and TRBJ1-2, with a weak D call TRBD1 (6 bases). Trimming removed 4 bases at V and 7 bases at J, with 14 bases between. Germline lookup yields CDR1 SGDLS and CDR2 YYNGEE. The CDR3 contains 13 residues. The CDR3 sequence is CASSPQGVGGYTF. CDR3 nucleotides: TGTGCCAGCAGCCCACAGGGAGTAGGTGGCTACACCTTC.

Worth noting for this clone: Other DNA sequences from this sample encode an identical CDR3 as well. The genes are TRBV20-1 and TRBJ2-5; D remains unclear. Trimming pared 1 base from V and 1 base from J, leaving 1 base between. There are 11 residues in the CDR3. Per germline, CDR1 DFQATT and CDR2 SNEGSKA (reference sequence). The CDR3, as DNA: TGCAGTGCTAGAGGCCAAGAGACCCAGTACTTC. Translating gives CSARGQETQYF.